Listed below are T cell receptor beta chains from one sample, sequenced in a study of cytomegalovirus exposure and HLA in healthy donors. Sequenced by immunoSEQ multiplex PCR; TCRdb stores in-frame clones only, minus some. Of fewer than 200,000 clones in the sample, about three quarters were seen once. Sequencing was done on a sample of PBMCs. The receptors here all came from a woman in her twenties or thirties in good health and CMV-seronegative. CDR3s include the opening cysteine and the closing phenylalanine or tryptophan. Fields, in order: V gene, J gene, clone size, CDR3 protein. The size field is filled for only some rows; it gives once, few, many or a size class.

v_call: TRBV5-1; j_call: TRBJ2-3; clone_size: -; cdr3_aa: CASSPTAGGPLTDTQYF
v_call: TRBV11-3; j_call: TRBJ2-2; clone_size: -; cdr3_aa: CASSTQESGELFF
v_call: TRBV28; j_call: TRBJ2-3; clone_size: -; cdr3_aa: CASSLGQGTDTQYF
v_call: TRBV19; j_call: TRBJ1-5; clone_size: -; cdr3_aa: CASRLAWQGNGQPQHF
v_call: TRBV7-9; j_call: TRBJ2-1; clone_size: -; cdr3_aa: CASSFVTGAEQFF
v_call: TRBV6-6; j_call: TRBJ2-7; clone_size: -; cdr3_aa: CATGGTGGSYEQYF
v_call: TRBV6-5; j_call: TRBJ2-5; clone_size: few; cdr3_aa: CASSYSGGGQETQYF
v_call: TRBV29-1; j_call: TRBJ2-7; clone_size: few; cdr3_aa: CSVVVLLTRGYEQYF
v_call: TRBV7-2; j_call: TRBJ1-1; clone_size: -; cdr3_aa: CASSSLTINTEAFF
v_call: TRBV4-1; j_call: TRBJ1-6; clone_size: -; cdr3_aa: CASSHQNSPLHF
v_call: TRBV10-3; j_call: TRBJ2-2; clone_size: -; cdr3_aa: CAIREIQNTGELFF
v_call: TRBV2; j_call: TRBJ2-7; clone_size: once; cdr3_aa: CASRDPAGPYEQYF
v_call: TRBV7-9; j_call: TRBJ1-5; clone_size: -; cdr3_aa: CASSLWGQGESLQHF
v_call: TRBV7-2; j_call: -; clone_size: few; cdr3_aa: CASSPRPGTTGSYYEQYF
v_call: TRBV9; j_call: TRBJ1-1; clone_size: -; cdr3_aa: CASSVGGGVRNEAFF
v_call: TRBV4-3; j_call: -; clone_size: -; cdr3_aa: CASSQDGRGASYEQYF
v_call: TRBV4-2; j_call: TRBJ2-1; clone_size: few; cdr3_aa: CASSPILAGENNEQFF
v_call: TRBV7-7; j_call: TRBJ2-1; clone_size: -; cdr3_aa: CASSRLAGKNEQFF
v_call: TRBV5-4; j_call: TRBJ2-2; clone_size: -; cdr3_aa: CASSERRTGTGELFF
v_call: TRBV12-5; j_call: TRBJ2-2; clone_size: -; cdr3_aa: CASGLVTSGRPGELFF
v_call: TRBV28; j_call: TRBJ2-7; clone_size: -; cdr3_aa: CASNPGPGLEQYF
v_call: TRBV7-8; j_call: TRBJ2-4; clone_size: -; cdr3_aa: CASSSVNRVKAKNIQYF
v_call: TRBV18; j_call: TRBJ2-3; clone_size: few; cdr3_aa: CASSPTSGVENTQYF
v_call: TRBV27; j_call: TRBJ1-1; clone_size: few; cdr3_aa: CASSYNRGFGEAFF
v_call: TRBV4-3; j_call: TRBJ2-1; clone_size: -; cdr3_aa: CASSQVRSGGVQSEQFF
v_call: TRBV18; j_call: TRBJ1-1; clone_size: -; cdr3_aa: CASSPRRVNTEAFF
v_call: TRBV19; j_call: TRBJ1-5; clone_size: -; cdr3_aa: CASNRQGVNQPQHF
v_call: TRBV4-1; j_call: TRBJ2-3; clone_size: -; cdr3_aa: CASSQVSSTDTQYF
v_call: TRBV5-4; j_call: TRBJ2-5; clone_size: few; cdr3_aa: CASSLGRVQETQYF
v_call: TRBV28; j_call: TRBJ2-2; clone_size: -; cdr3_aa: CASSFSWGGTGELFF
v_call: TRBV6-1; j_call: TRBJ2-1; clone_size: -; cdr3_aa: CASSPGGVYNEQFF
v_call: TRBV5-1; j_call: TRBJ2-7; clone_size: -; cdr3_aa: CASSFSTGTLTYEQYF
v_call: TRBV19; j_call: TRBJ2-7; clone_size: -; cdr3_aa: CASSIDPGQGEQYF
v_call: TRBV7-2; j_call: TRBJ1-6; clone_size: -; cdr3_aa: CASSEEDRVYNSPLHF
v_call: TRBV28; j_call: TRBJ2-5; clone_size: -; cdr3_aa: CASSLLLGGGRETQYF
v_call: TRBV4-3; j_call: TRBJ2-1; clone_size: -; cdr3_aa: CASSQDSTSGSYNEQFF
v_call: TRBV13; j_call: -; clone_size: -; cdr3_aa: CAGVPTCGRQPYEQYF
v_call: TRBV9; j_call: TRBJ2-6; clone_size: -; cdr3_aa: CASSSTGALSGANVLTF
v_call: TRBV6-1; j_call: TRBJ2-7; clone_size: -; cdr3_aa: CASSLRDSSYEQYF
v_call: TRBV2; j_call: TRBJ2-6; clone_size: -; cdr3_aa: CASTRQGISGANVLTF
v_call: TRBV10-3; j_call: TRBJ1-6; clone_size: -; cdr3_aa: CASRGGGENSPLHF
v_call: TRBV7-2; j_call: TRBJ1-5; clone_size: -; cdr3_aa: CASSVVRDRNQPQHF
v_call: TRBV7-3; j_call: TRBJ1-1; clone_size: few; cdr3_aa: CASSAPDRHTEAFF
v_call: TRBV6-5; j_call: TRBJ1-4; clone_size: -; cdr3_aa: CASTSHANEKLFF
v_call: TRBV28; j_call: TRBJ2-7; clone_size: -; cdr3_aa: CASSLSGEEYEQYF
v_call: TRBV7-9; j_call: TRBJ1-5; clone_size: -; cdr3_aa: CASSLALGQPQHF
v_call: TRBV6-1; j_call: TRBJ1-2; clone_size: -; cdr3_aa: CASSEDRGSEGYTF
v_call: TRBV19; j_call: TRBJ1-3; clone_size: -; cdr3_aa: CASRRTGGVGNTIYF
v_call: TRBV28; j_call: TRBJ2-1; clone_size: -; cdr3_aa: CAIRGQGAVNEQFF
v_call: TRBV10-1; j_call: TRBJ2-2; clone_size: -; cdr3_aa: CASPGPRGTGELFF
v_call: TRBV5-4; j_call: TRBJ2-7; clone_size: few; cdr3_aa: CASSFIDDMEQYF
v_call: TRBV7-2; j_call: TRBJ2-2; clone_size: -; cdr3_aa: CASVLLGGNTGELFF
v_call: TRBV29-1; j_call: TRBJ2-3; clone_size: once; cdr3_aa: CSVEDRMRSSTDTQYF
v_call: TRBV27; j_call: TRBJ2-6; clone_size: -; cdr3_aa: CASSLGGTGSGANVLTF
v_call: TRBV7-6; j_call: TRBJ2-5; clone_size: -; cdr3_aa: CASSSPSLETQYF
v_call: TRBV18; j_call: TRBJ2-2; clone_size: -; cdr3_aa: CASSPIAGMNTGELFF
v_call: TRBV7-3; j_call: TRBJ2-5; clone_size: -; cdr3_aa: CASSPDREQETQYF
v_call: TRBV25-1; j_call: TRBJ2-4; clone_size: -; cdr3_aa: CASSERVGGQNIQYF
v_call: TRBV27; j_call: TRBJ2-1; clone_size: -; cdr3_aa: CASSLYGGYYNEQFF